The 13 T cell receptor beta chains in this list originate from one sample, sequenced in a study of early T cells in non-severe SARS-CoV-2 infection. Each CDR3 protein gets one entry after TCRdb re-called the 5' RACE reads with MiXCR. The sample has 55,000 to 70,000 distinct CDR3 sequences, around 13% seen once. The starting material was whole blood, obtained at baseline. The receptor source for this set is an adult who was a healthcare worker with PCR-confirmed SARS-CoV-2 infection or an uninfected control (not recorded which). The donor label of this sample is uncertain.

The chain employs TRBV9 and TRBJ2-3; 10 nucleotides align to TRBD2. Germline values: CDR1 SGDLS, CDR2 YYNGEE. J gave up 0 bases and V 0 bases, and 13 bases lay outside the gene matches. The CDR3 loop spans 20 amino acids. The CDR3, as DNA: TGTGCCAGCAGCGTAGCTGGGCTAGCGGGGGTACCTCTGAGCACAGATACGCAGTATTTT. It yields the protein CASSVAGLAGVPLSTDTQYF. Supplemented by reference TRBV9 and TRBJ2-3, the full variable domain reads DSGVTQTPKHLITATGQRVTLRCSPRSGDLSVYWYQQSLDQGLQFLIQYYNGEERAKGNILERFSAQQFPDLHSELNLSSLELGDSALYFCASSVAGLAGVPLSTDTQYFGPGTRLTVL.

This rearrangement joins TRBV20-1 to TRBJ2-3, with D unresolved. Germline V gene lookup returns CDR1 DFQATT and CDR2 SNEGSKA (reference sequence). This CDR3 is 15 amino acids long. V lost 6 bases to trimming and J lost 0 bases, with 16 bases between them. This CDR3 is CSALVAEISTDTQYF. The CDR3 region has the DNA TGCAGTGCCTTGGTCGCGGAGATTAGCACAGATACGCAGTATTTT.

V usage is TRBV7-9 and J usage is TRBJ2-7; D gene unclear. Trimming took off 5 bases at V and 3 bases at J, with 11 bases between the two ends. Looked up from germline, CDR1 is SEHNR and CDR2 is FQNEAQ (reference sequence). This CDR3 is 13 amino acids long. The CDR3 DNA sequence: TGTGCCAGCAGCAACGACACCTTCTACGAGCAGTACGTC. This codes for CASSNDTFYEQYV.

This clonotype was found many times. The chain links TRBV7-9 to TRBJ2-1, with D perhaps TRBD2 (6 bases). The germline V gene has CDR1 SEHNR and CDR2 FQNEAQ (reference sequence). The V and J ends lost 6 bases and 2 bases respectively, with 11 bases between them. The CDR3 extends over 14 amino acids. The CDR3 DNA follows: TGTGCCAGCAGGGCTAGCGCGCCCTACAATGAGCAGTTCTTC. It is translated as CASRASAPYNEQFF.

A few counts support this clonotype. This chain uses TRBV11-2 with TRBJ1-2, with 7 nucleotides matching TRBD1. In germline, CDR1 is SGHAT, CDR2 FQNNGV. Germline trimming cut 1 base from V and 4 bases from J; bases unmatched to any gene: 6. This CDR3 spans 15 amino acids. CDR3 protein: CASSLVSGGVYGYTF. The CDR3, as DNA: TGTGCCAGCAGCTTAGTCTCAGGGGGAGTCTATGGCTACACCTTC.

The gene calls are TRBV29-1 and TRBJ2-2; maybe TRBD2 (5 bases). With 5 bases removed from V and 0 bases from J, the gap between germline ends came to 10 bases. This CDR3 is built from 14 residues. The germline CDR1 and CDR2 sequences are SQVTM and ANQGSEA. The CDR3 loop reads CSVNRDPNTGELFF. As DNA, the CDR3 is TGCAGCGTTAACCGGGATCCGAACACCGGGGAGCTGTTTTTT.

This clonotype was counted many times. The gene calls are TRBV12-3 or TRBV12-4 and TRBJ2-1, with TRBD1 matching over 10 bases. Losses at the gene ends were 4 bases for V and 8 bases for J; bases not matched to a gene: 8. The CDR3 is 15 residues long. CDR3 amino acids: CASSYRDRGNHEQFF. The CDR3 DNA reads TGTGCCAGCAGTTACCGGGACAGGGGTAACCATGAGCAGTTCTTC.

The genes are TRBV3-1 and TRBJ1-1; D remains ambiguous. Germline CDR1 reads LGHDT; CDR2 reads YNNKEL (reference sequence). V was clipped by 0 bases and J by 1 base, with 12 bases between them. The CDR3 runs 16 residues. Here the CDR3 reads CASSQDRILGNTEAFF. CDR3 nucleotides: TGTGCCAGCAGCCAAGATCGAATCTTGGGGAACACTGAAGCTTTCTTT.

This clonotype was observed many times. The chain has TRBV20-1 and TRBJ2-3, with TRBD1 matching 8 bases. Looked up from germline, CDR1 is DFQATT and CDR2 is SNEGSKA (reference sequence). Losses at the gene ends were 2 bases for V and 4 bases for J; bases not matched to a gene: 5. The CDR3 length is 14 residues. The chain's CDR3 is CSARRGTGADTQYF. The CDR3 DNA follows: TGCAGTGCTAGAAGGGGGACAGGCGCAGATACGCAGTATTTT.

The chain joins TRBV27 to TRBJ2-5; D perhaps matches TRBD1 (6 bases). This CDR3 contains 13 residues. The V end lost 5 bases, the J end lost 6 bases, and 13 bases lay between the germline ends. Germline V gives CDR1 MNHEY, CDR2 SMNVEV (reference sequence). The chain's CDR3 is CASSPGWGQTQYF. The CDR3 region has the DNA TGTGCCAGCAGTCCTGGATGGGGGCAGACCCAGTACTTC.

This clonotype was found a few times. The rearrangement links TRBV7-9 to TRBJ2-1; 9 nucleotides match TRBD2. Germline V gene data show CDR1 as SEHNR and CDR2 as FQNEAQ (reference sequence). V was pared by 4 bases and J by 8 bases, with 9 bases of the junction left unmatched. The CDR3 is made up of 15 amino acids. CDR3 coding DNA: TGTGCCAGCAGCTCTCCGGGACTAGCATTTCATGAGCAGTTCTTC. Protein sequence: CASSSPGLAFHEQFF.

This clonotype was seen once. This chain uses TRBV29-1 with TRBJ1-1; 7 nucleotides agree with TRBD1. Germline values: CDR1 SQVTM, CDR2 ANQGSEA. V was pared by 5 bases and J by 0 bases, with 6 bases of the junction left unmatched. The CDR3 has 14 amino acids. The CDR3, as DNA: TGCAGCGTTCGTCCGGGACAGTTGAACACTGAAGCTTTCTTT. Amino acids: CSVRPGQLNTEAFF.

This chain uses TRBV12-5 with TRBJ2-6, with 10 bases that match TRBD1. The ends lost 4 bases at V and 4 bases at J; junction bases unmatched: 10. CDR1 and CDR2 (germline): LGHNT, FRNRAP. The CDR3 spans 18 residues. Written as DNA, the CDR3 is TGTGCTAGTGGTTCGACCGGGACAGGGGCCTCCGGGGCCAACGTCCTGACTTTC. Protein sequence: CASGSTGTGASGANVLTF.